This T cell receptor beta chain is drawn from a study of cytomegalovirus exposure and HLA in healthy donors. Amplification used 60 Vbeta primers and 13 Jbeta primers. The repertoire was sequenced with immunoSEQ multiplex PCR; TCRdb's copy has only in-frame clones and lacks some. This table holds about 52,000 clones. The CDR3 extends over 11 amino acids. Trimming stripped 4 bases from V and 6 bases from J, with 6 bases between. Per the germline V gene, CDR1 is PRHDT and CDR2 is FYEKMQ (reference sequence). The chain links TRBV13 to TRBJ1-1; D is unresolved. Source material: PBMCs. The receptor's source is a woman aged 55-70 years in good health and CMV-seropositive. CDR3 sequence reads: CASSSQAEAFF. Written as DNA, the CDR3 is TGTGCCAGCAGCTCGCAGGCTGAAGCTTTCTTT. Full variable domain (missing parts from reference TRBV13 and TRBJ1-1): AAGVIQSPRHLIKEKRETATLKCYPIPRHDTVYWYQQGPGQDPQFLISFYEKMQSDKGSIPDRFSAQQFSDYHSELNMSSLELGDSALYFCASSSQAEAFFGQGTRLTVV.